The TCR beta chain under discussion was sequenced for a study of blood T cell repertoires in COVID-19 (TCRdb year 2020). As for the study more broadly: The collaborator samples originated in the United States, Italy and Spain and spanned the acute and convalescent phases of COVID-19. A de-identified subject ID, COVID-19 status, age in years and sex were almost always included in the sample metadata. Where available, HLA class I and class II types were obtained from metadata supplied by the sample provider rather than from assay-based typing. The samples were drawn from two sources: the first 160 participants of the ongoing ImmuneRACE study, and fewer than 1,500 subjects contributed by 6 global collaborators. The material from the prospective study consisted of cDNA or gDNA derived from T cells, B-cell-depleted T cells, or PBMCs. The repertoires were released in a freely available public database meant as a resource for research on the immune response to SARS-CoV-2. Subjects who had been exposed to COVID-19, were actively infected with it, or had recovered from it provided the deeply sampled blood TCRbeta repertoires that made up the dataset.

Each collaborating institution followed its own protocols to collect whole blood in K2EDTA tubes. Collaborator samples were shipped for TCRbeta analysis as frozen whole blood, isolated PBMCs, or DNA extracted from either sample type. The immunoSEQ Assay, a bias-controlled multiplex PCR, was used to amplify TCRbeta CDR3 regions from genomic DNA. Per the authors' processing: The number of nucleated cells in each sample was estimated from the amplification of reference gene primers within the assay. Sequence reads were collapsed and filtered to measure the absolute abundance of every unique TCRbeta CDR3 rearrangement. For each sample, productive Simpson clonality was calculated as the square root of Simpson's diversity index across productive rearrangements. This immuneACCESS table, as held by TCRdb, lists in-frame sequences with V and J called but not all clones. Of the missing ones, under half trace to an unresolved V gene in checked studies; the others have no known cause. V, J and clone size are taken as reported in that table, and D and trimming were inferred from the DNA itself. This sample comprises approximately 22,000 clones, around 83% of them detected only once. Over 8% of the sample rests with the top ten.

This clone has a handful of counts. The target of this receptor is not known. Base qualities are missing; no much larger clone stands one base away. This specimen includes other DNA sequences encoding the same CDR3. Overall study outcomes, separate from this receptor: How much clinical and demographic metadata was included differed by source and by participant, and the metadata was provided uncurated.

The sequenced sample was peripheral blood. The source of this sequence is a human donor in a cohort sampled during active COVID-19.

The DNA reads as follows: TGTGCCAGCAGTTTGGGGGACAGGGGGCTCTCCTACGAGCAGTACTTC. This gives the protein CASSLGDRGLSYEQYF. The rearrangement joined TRBV27 to TRBJ2-7, and TRBD1 matches 12 of the central bases. Looking up the germline V gene (reference sequence) yields CDR1 MNHEY and CDR2 SMNVEV. There are 16 amino acids in the CDR3, from cysteine to phenylalanine inclusive. Only the CDR3 DNA stays, 48 bases, in frame from base 1. V is pruned by 3 bases and J by 0 bases, leaving 3 bases of the junction without a gene match.